This T cell receptor (beta chain) was identified during a study of shared clonotypes between healthy human individuals. About the research overall: Used for every donor were three CD4 naive, three CD4 memory, two CD8 naive and one CD8 memory plate.

The deep-level immunoSEQ assay was used. Replicate PCRs for sorted subsets used around 200 ng DNA; this equaled around 28,000 T cell genomes. The repertoire was sequenced with immunoSEQ multiplex PCR; TCRdb's copy has only in-frame clones and lacks some. Of some 1.5 million clones in the sample, around 98% were seen once. CDR3 length equals 15 residues. Germline V lookup: CDR1 SGDLS, CDR2 YYNGEE. V lost 0 bases, J lost 5 bases, and 3 bases stayed unmatched. Adult Caucasians living in Nashville, Tennessee made up all of the donors. Sequencing was done on a sample of naive CD4+ T cells sorted from blood. The subset here: CD45RA+ positively selected. The V gene is TRBV9, the J gene TRBJ2-1; 9 bases map to TRBD2. This TCR came from a man under 40 in good health. The CDR3, as DNA: TGTGCCAGCAGCGTAGGTTCTAGCGGGGACAATGAGCAGTTCTTC. This encodes CASSVGSSGDNEQFF.